This TCR delta chain was recovered during a study of gamma-delta chains in newborns, infants, children. Whole-study context: Innate gammadelta T cells reportedly expand polyclonally right after birth, driven by microbial exposure, per the title.

The CDR3 has 18 amino acids. Trimming removed 5 bases from V and 0 bases from J; junction bases left unmatched: 12. The germline gives CDR1 GEAIGNYY, CDR2 EKD. TCRdb ran CATT on the reads. The table records just under 2,500 delta-chain clones, around 8.7% of them present only once. With respect to this clone: A far larger clone is only one base removed, so a read error is likely.

Sequenced: blood. V gene TRDV2 combines with J gene TRDJ2; 9 nucleotides align to TRDD3. This receptor was identified in a child who was a newborn, infant or young child, either healthy, febrile or measles-vaccinated (not recorded which). The chain's CDR3 is CACAGLGDPLALTAQLFF. CDR3 in DNA: TGTGCCTGTGCCGGTCTGGGGGATCCTCTAGCTTTGACAGCACAACTCTTCTTT.